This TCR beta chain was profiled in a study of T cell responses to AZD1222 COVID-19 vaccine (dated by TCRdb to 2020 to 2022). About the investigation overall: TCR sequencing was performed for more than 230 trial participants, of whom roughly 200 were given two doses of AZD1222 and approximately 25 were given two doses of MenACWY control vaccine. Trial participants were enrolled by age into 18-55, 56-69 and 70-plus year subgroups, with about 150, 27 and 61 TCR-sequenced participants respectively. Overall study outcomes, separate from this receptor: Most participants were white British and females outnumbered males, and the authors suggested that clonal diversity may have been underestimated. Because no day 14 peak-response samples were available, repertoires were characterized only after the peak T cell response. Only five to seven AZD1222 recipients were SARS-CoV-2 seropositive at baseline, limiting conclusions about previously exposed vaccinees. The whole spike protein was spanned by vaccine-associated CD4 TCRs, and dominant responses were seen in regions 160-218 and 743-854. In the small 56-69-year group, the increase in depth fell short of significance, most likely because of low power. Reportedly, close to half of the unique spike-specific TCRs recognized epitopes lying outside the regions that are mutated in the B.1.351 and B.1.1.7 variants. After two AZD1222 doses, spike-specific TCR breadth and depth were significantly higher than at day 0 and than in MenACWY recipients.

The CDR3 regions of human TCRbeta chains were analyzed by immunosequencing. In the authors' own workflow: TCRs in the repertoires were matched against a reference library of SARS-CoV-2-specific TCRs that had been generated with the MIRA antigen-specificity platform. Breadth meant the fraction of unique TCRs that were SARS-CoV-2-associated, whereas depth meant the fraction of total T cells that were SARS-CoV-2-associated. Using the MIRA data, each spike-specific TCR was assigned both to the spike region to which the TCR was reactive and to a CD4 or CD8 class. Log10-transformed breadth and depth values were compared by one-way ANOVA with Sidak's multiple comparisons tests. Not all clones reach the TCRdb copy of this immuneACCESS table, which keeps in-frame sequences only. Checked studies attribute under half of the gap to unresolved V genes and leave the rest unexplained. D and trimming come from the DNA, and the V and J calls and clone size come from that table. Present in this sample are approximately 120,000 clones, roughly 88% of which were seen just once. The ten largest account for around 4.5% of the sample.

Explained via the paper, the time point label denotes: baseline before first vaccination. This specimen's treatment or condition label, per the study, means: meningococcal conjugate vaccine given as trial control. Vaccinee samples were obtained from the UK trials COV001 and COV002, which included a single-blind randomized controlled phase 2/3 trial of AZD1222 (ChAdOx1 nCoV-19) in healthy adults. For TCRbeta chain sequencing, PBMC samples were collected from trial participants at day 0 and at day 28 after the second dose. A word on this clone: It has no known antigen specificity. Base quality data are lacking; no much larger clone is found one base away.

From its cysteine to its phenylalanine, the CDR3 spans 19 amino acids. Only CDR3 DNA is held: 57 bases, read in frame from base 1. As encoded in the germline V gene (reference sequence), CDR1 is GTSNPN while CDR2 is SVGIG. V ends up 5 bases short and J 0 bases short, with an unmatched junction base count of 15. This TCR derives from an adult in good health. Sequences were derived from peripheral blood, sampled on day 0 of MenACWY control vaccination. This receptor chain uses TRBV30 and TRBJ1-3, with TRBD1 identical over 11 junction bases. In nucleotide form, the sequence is TGTGCCTGGTCCCTCGAACCTGGGACAGGGGGAATCTCTGGAAACACCATATATTTT. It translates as CAWSLEPGTGGISGNTIYF.